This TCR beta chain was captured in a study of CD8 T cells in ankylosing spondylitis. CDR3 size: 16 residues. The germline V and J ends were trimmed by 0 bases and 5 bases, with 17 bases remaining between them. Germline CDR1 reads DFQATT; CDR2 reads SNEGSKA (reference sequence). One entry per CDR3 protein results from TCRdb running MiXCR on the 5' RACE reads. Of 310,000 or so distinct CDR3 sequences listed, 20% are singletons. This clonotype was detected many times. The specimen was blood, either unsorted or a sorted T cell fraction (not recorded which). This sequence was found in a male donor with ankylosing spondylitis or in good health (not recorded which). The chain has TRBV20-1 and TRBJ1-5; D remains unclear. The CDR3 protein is CSARDRPGEEYQPQHF. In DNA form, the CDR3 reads TGCAGTGCTAGAGATCGGCCCGGGGAAGAGTATCAGCCCCAGCATTTT.